What follows describes a single T cell receptor (beta chain). The table came from immunoSEQ multiplex PCR; TCRdb's copy has only in-frame clones and leaves some out. The repertoire has fewer than 500,000 clones, around 90% of them found once; the top ten carry 9% to 15%. Deletions cut 1 base from V and 5 bases from J, with 13 bases between. Germline CDR1 SGHRS, CDR2 YFSETQ. CDR3 length: 15 amino acids. Treatment meaning: some 19 received Ad26.COV2.S at low or high dose, single or two shots; a few received placebo; per-sample allocation not given. Vaccine and placebo recipients were sampled on day 63 after the first injection. The sample comes from a study of Ad26.COV2.S vaccination and SARS-CoV-2 variants. About the research overall: Ad26.COV2.S shots went into the muscle once or twice, 56 days apart.

The V gene is TRBV5-1, the J gene TRBJ2-1; the D gene is possibly TRBD2 (5 bases). This receptor was obtained from a person aged 18 to 59 who received the Ad26.COV2.S COVID-19 vaccine or a placebo. The input for sequencing was peripheral blood, taken in a trial of Ad26.COV2.S vaccine versus placebo. CDR3 nucleotides: TGCGCCAGCAGCTTGAGCCTAGCCGGGGACAATGAGCAGTTCTTC. This translates into CASSLSLAGDNEQFF.